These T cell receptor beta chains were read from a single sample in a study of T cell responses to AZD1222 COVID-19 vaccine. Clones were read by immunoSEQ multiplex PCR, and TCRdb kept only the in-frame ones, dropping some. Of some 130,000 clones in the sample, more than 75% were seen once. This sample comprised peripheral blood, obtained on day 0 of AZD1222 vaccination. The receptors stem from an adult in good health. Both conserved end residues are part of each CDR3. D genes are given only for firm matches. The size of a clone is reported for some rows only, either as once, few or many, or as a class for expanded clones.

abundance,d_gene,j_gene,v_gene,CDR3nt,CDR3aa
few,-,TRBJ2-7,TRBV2,TGTGCCAGCAGTGAGGCAGGGGTAGGGGAGCAGTACTTC,CASSEAGVGEQYF
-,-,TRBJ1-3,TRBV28,TGTGCCAGCAGCCCCCCCGGAATTGGACATAGCTCTGGAAACACCATATATTTT,CASSPPGIGHSSGNTIYF
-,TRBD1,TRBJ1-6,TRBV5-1,TGCGCCAGCAGCCCTGACAGGGAGTTCCGCTCACCCCTCCACTTT,CASSPDREFRSPLHF
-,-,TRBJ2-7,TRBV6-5,TGTGCCAGCAGTCGAGGCTACGAGCAGTACTTC,CASSRGYEQYF
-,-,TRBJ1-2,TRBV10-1,TGCGCCAGCAGTGATAACCTTAACTATGGCTACACCTTC,CASSDNLNYGYTF
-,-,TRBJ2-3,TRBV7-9,TGTGCCAGCAGCTTAATTACGCAGTATTTT,CASSLITQYF
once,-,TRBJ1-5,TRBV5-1,TGCGCCAGCAGCCCATCTGGGTTGGATCAGCCCCAGCATTTT,CASSPSGLDQPQHF
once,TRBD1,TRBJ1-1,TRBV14,TGTGCCAGCAGCCAGTGGGGACAGGGGGCAAATGAAGCTTTCTTT,CASSQWGQGANEAFF
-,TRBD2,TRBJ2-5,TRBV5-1,TGCGCCAGCAGCTACCGGACTAGCGGGGGAGGAAAGACCCAGTACTTC,CASSYRTSGGGKTQYF
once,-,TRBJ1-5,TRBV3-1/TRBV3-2,TGTGCCAGCAGCCCCCAGCTGGTTCCCAATCAGCCCCAGCATTTT,CASSPQLVPNQPQHF
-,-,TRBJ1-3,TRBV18,TGTGCCAGCTCACCATTCCAGGGCGGGGAAAACACCATATATTTT,CASSPFQGGENTIYF
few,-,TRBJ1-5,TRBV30,TGTGCCTGGAGTATCCGGGCAGGGGAGAATCAGCCCCAGCATTTT,CAWSIRAGENQPQHF
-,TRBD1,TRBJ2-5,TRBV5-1,TGCGCCAGCTTCCTAACCGGGACAGGGGGCAACAGGGAGACCCAGTACTTC,CASFLTGTGGNRETQYF
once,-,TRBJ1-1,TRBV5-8,TGTGCCAGCAGCGAACAGGACTCGAGGACTGAAGCTTTCTTT,CASSEQDSRTEAFF
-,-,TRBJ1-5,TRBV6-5,TGTGCCAGCAGTTACGGGGGTGGCCAGCCCCAGCATTTT,CASSYGGGQPQHF
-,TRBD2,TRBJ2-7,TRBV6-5,TGTGCCTGCCGGACTAGCGGGGCCTACGAGCAGTACTTC,CACRTSGAYEQYF
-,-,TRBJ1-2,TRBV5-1,TGCGCCAGCAGCCCCGCCGGGGCAGGGCCTGGCTACACCTTC,CASSPAGAGPGYTF
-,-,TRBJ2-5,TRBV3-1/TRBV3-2,TGTGCCAGCAGCCTCCGGGGGACACAAGAGACCCAGTACTTC,CASSLRGTQETQYF
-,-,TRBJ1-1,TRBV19,TGTGCCAGTAGCGGACGGGTGAACACTGAAGCTTTCTTT,CASSGRVNTEAFF
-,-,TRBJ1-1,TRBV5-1,TGCGCCAGCAGTTATTCCGGGACCCCGAACACTGAAGCTTTCTTT,CASSYSGTPNTEAFF
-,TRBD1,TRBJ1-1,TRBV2,TGTGCCAGCAGCCCCAGACAGGGGGCGAACACTGAAGCTTTCTTT,CASSPRQGANTEAFF
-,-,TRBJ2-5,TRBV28,TGTGCCAGCAGTTTGATTTGGCCTCCGACCTGGGAGACCCAGTACTTC,CASSLIWPPTWETQYF
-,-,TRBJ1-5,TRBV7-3,TGTGCCAGCAGCTTAAGGAGCAATCAGCCCCAGCATTTT,CASSLRSNQPQHF
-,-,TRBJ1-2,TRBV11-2,TGTGCCAGCAGCTTGAGCCCTCCGGGGGGCTACACCTTC,CASSLSPPGGYTF
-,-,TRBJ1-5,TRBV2,TGTGCCAGCAGTGAATCCGGGCTAGGCTTCAATCAGCCCCAGCATTTT,CASSESGLGFNQPQHF
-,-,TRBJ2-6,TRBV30,TGTGCCTGGAGTGCCGTCCCGTTACGGGCCAACGTCCTGACTTTC,CAWSAVPLRANVLTF
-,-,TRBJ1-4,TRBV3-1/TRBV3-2,TGTGCCAGCAGCCAAAACCAACGAAAACTGTTTTTT,CASSQNQRKLFF
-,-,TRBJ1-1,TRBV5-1,TGCGCCAGCAGCTCGGCCCACGGGGGGAACACTGAAGCTTTCTTT,CASSSAHGGNTEAFF
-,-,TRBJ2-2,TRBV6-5,TGTGCCAGCAGTTTACGAGGGAACACCGGGGAGCTGTTTTTT,CASSLRGNTGELFF
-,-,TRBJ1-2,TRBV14,TGTGCCAGCAGCCAAGAGCCCGCCAGGGTCGGCTATGGCTACACCTTC,CASSQEPARVGYGYTF
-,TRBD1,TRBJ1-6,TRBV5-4,TGTGCCAGCAGCCAACCGACAGGGTCTAATCCACCCCTCCACTTT,CASSQPTGSNPPLHF
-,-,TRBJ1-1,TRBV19,TGTGCCAGTAGTTCCTGGGGGGACCCGAACACTGAAGCTTTCTTT,CASSSWGDPNTEAFF
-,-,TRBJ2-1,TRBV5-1,TGCGCCAGCAACCCGAACTCAGGGAGCTCCTACAATGAGCAGTTCTTC,CASNPNSGSSYNEQFF
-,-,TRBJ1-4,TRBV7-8,TGTGCCAGCAGCTCAAGGAGCAGGGTAAATGAAAAACTGTTTTTT,CASSSRSRVNEKLFF
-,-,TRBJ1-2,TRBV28,TGTGCCAGCAGTTTGACCGACCCTGGAGGCTACACCTTC,CASSLTDPGGYTF
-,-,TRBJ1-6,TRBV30,TGTGCCTGGAGCGCCGGTTCACCCCTCCACTTT,CAWSAGSPLHF
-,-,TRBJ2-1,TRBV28,TGTGCCAGCTCTACCCCCCATGAGCAGTTCTTC,CASSTPHEQFF
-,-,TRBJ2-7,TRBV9,TGTGCCAGCAGCGTCAGGGGTGAACTGCCCTACGAGCAGTACTTC,CASSVRGELPYEQYF
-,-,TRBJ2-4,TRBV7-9,TGTGCCAGCAGCTCGCAAGCCGGGCCCAAAACTAACATTCAGTACTTC,CASSSQAGPKTNIQYF
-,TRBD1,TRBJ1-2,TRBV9,TGTGCCAGCAGCCAGGGGACAGGAGATGGCTACACCTTC,CASSQGTGDGYTF
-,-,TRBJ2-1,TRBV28,TGTGCCAGCAGTTTAATTCTCGCCAATGAGCAGTTCTTC,CASSLILANEQFF
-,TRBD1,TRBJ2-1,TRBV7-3,TGTGCCAGCAGCTTCGGACAGGACAATGAGCAGTTCTTC,CASSFGQDNEQFF
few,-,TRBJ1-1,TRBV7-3,TGTGCCAGCAGCTCCTCTACAGGGAGGGCTTTCTTT,CASSSSTGRAFF
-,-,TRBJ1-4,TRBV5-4,TGTGCCAGCAGCGAGGTCGCAACTAATGAAAAACTGTTTTTT,CASSEVATNEKLFF
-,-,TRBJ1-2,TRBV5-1,TGCGCCAGCAGTCTTGAGGGGCCTAACTATGGCTACACCTTC,CASSLEGPNYGYTF
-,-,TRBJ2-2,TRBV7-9,TGTGCCAGCAGCTTAGGACGGAGCTTCACCGGGGAGCTGTTTTTT,CASSLGRSFTGELFF
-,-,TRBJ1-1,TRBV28,TGTGCCAGCAGTTTAGGGGGCCCCTCCGAAGCTTTCTTT,CASSLGGPSEAFF